The 23 T cell receptor beta chains in this list originate from one sample, sequenced in a study of glioma-infiltrating T cells after dendritic cell vaccination. Produced via immunoSEQ multiplex PCR; TCRdb's table is partial and in-frame only. The data show roughly 70,000 clones, roughly 87% seen once. The sequenced sample was blood, obtained before dendritic cell vaccination. The source is a human donor with glioblastoma.

This clone was recorded once. The rearrangement uses TRBV2 and TRBJ1-6, with 8 bases fitting TRBD1. Germline CDR1 reads SNHLY; CDR2 reads FYNNEI. The V gene end was trimmed by 1 base and the J gene end by 9 bases; junction bases not matched to a gene: 2. This CDR3 is 14 amino acids long. The CDR3 loop is CASSEGTGSSPLHF. DNA of the CDR3: TGTGCCAGCAGTGAAGGGACAGGGAGTTCACCCCTCCACTTT.

This chain joins TRBV7-8 and TRBJ2-5; a weak D match, TRBD2 (7 bases). Trimming removed 5 bases at V and 4 bases at J, with 17 bases between. The length of the CDR3 is 15 residues. Germline CDR1 is SGHVS and CDR2 is FQNEAQ. CDR3 nucleotides: TGTGCCAGCAGCGGCGCGGGGGCGGTACGAGAGACCCAGTACTTC. Translation: CASSGAGAVRETQYF.

J is TRBJ2-5 and V is TRBV5-4; D perhaps matches TRBD2 (6 bases). V was pared by 9 bases and J by 3 bases, with 18 bases between. This CDR3 has 14 amino acids. The germline V gene has CDR1 SGHNT and CDR2 YYREEE (reference sequence). CDR3 in amino acids: CATLNLGGKETQYF. CDR3 DNA sequence: TGTGCCACCCTCAACCTTGGGGGGAAAGAGACCCAGTACTTC.

As DNA, the CDR3 is TGTGCCAGCAGCCTATCTAGCGGGGGGGCCTCCGAGCAGTACTTC. Residues: CASSLSSGGASEQYF. This chain joins TRBV4-2 and TRBJ2-7; 12 bases map to TRBD2. The germline gives CDR1 LGHNA, CDR2 YNFKEQ. CDR3 length: 15 residues. The V and J ends lost 4 bases and 6 bases, in that order; junction bases with no gene match: 7.

CDR3 residues: CASSERGGGRIIYEQYV. CDR3 nucleotides: TGTGCCAGCAGCGAGAGGGGGGGCGGTCGAATAATCTACGAGCAGTACGTC. The genes are TRBV9 and TRBJ2-7; tentatively, D is TRBD2 (7 bases). The germline V and J ends were trimmed by 3 bases and 3 bases, with 22 bases remaining between them. Germline V CDR1 and CDR2: SGDLS, YYNGEE. The CDR3 is 17 amino acids.

The genes are TRBV25-1 and TRBJ1-2; 7 positions match TRBD1. After removal of 0 bases from V and 4 bases from J, the junction contained 11 bases not matched to a gene. The CDR3 has 17 residues. Per germline, CDR1 MGHDK and CDR2 SYGVNS. This CDR3 reads CASSEYERGRLFYGYTF. The CDR3, as DNA: TGTGCCAGCAGTGAATATGAGAGGGGGCGGCTCTTCTATGGCTACACCTTC.

J is TRBJ1-3 and V is TRBV6-5; D ambiguous. There are 13 residues in the CDR3. Germline values: CDR1 MNHEY, CDR2 SVGAGI. V was clipped by 6 bases and J by 3 bases, with 9 bases between them. In DNA form, the CDR3 reads TGTGCCAGCAGGCTCGCGGGTGGAAACACCATATATTTT. As protein: CASRLAGGNTIYF.

This sequence joins TRBV5-6 and TRBJ1-2, with TRBD1 matching 9 bases. Trimming took 4 bases from V and 3 from J; bases not matched to a gene: 7. CDR1 and CDR2 from the germline V gene are SGHDT and YYEEEE. The CDR3 loop spans 15 amino acids. The CDR3 loop reads CASSPLGQGDYGYTF. The CDR3 DNA is TGTGCCAGCAGCCCCCTGGGACAGGGTGACTATGGCTACACCTTC.

The rearrangement links TRBV13 to TRBJ1-1; D ambiguous. CDR1 and CDR2 from the germline V gene are PRHDT and FYEKMQ (reference sequence). CDR3 size: 15 residues. Deletions cut 5 bases from V and 0 bases from J, with 13 bases between. The CDR3: CASSSLRGVNTEAFF. DNA of the CDR3: TGTGCCAGCAGCAGTCTGCGGGGAGTGAACACTGAAGCTTTCTTT.

This clone turned up a few times. The chain employs TRBV5-1 and TRBJ2-5, with a tentative D call TRBD2 (5 bases). Trimming cost V 3 bases and J 5 bases, with 20 bases left between them. Germline CDR1 and CDR2: SGHRS and YFSETQ. The CDR3 spans 16 residues. The CDR3 DNA reads TGCGCCAGCAGCTCCCGGGATTCCCTAAAGGTGGAGACCCAGTACTTC. Its protein product is CASSSRDSLKVETQYF.

The rearrangement joins TRBV5-1 to TRBJ2-5; TRBD1 matches at 10 bases. The germline CDR1 and CDR2 sequences are SGHRS and YFSETQ. CDR3 size: 14 residues. V dropped 4 bases and J dropped 4; count of bases not matched to a gene: 4. The CDR3 DNA follows: TGCGCCAGCAGCCCGGGACAGGGGAGAGAGACCCAGTACTTC. It specifies CASSPGQGRETQYF.

The CDR3 nucleotides are TGCGCCAGCAGGTGGACAGGGATTGAGAATGAGCAGTTCTTC. Protein product: CASRWTGIENEQFF. The rearrangement uses TRBV5-1 and TRBJ2-1; TRBD1 matches at 8 bases. The V and J ends lost 5 bases and 7 bases, in that order; junction bases with no gene match: 8. Germline values: CDR1 SGHRS, CDR2 YFSETQ. This CDR3 region has 14 residues.

This chain uses TRBV15 with TRBJ2-3, with a tentative D call TRBD1 (6 bases). CDR3 length: 14 amino acids. Trimming shortened V by 3 bases and J by 4 bases, and 11 bases separated the two germline ends. Germline V lookup: CDR1 LNHNV, CDR2 YYDKDF (reference sequence). In DNA, the CDR3 is TGTGCCACCAGCAGCAGGACAGAATCAGATACGCAGTATTTT. It specifies CATSSRTESDTQYF.

This chain uses TRBV27 with TRBJ2-5; D not certain. CDR3 length equals 13 residues. Trimming removed 6 bases from V and 5 bases from J, with 13 bases in between. Germline V CDR1 and CDR2: MNHEY, SMNVEV (reference sequence). The CDR3 spells CASRPDNLETQYF. The CDR3 region has the DNA TGTGCCAGCAGGCCAGATAACCTGGAGACCCAGTACTTC.

This clone occurred once. The chain joins TRBV6-4 to TRBJ1-2; no definite D call. The CDR3 has 16 amino acids. V was cut by 0 bases and J by 4 bases, with 15 bases left in between. Per the germline V gene, CDR1 is MRHNA and CDR2 is SNTAGT. CDR3 in amino acids: CASSDSYYEDIYGYTF. DNA of the CDR3: TGTGCCAGCAGTGACTCTTACTATGAGGATATCTATGGCTACACCTTC.

This chain links TRBV5-1 with TRBJ2-5; D is undetermined. The V and J ends lost 0 bases and 1 base respectively, with 10 bases between them. The CDR3 runs 15 residues. CDR1 is SGHRS, CDR2 YFSETQ, per germline. The CDR3 bases are TGCGCCAGCAGCTTGGGAGTTGGTGTCCAAGAGACCCAGTACTTC. Translated, it gives CASSLGVGVQETQYF. Combining the CDR3 with reference TRBV5-1 and TRBJ2-5 gives the whole variable domain KAGVTQTPRYLIKTRGQQVTLSCSPISGHRSVSWYQQTPGQGLQFLFEYFSETQRNKGNFPGRFSGRQFSNSRSEMNVSTLELGDSALYLCASSLGVGVQETQYFGPGTRLLVL.

This clone has just a few counts. The chain is built from TRBV6-6 and TRBJ1-1; D call uncertain. The CDR3 has 13 residues. V lost 0 bases and J lost 4, with 6 bases in between. The germline CDR1 and CDR2 sequences are MNHNY and SVGAGI (reference sequence). CDR3 in amino acids: CASSYSLATEAFF. Here the CDR3 DNA reads TGTGCCAGCAGTTACTCACTAGCCACTGAAGCTTTCTTT.

The chain has TRBV18 and TRBJ1-4, with D unclear. This CDR3 is built from 14 residues. The germline CDR1 and CDR2 sequences are KGHSH and LQKENI. V was cut by 5 bases and J by 0 bases, with 7 bases left in between. CDR3 amino acids: CASSAAATNEKLFF. As DNA, the CDR3 is TGTGCCAGCTCAGCGGCTGCAACTAATGAAAAACTGTTTTTT.

The V gene is TRBV2, the J gene TRBJ1-2; the D gene is possibly TRBD1 (5 bases). CDR1 is SNHLY and CDR2 is FYNNEI in the germline V gene. The CDR3 runs to 11 residues. The V end lost 6 bases, the J end lost 11 bases, and 13 bases lay between the germline ends. CDR3 in amino acids: CASSNRDSYTF. CDR3 bases: TGTGCCAGCAGCAACCGGGACTCTTACACCTTC.

The chain is built from TRBV19 and TRBJ2-7; TRBD1 is a possible D gene (7 bases). Trimming took 1 base from V and 4 from J, leaving 20 bases between them. The germline V gene encodes CDR1 LNHDA and CDR2 SQIVND (reference sequence). This CDR3 spans 17 amino acids. The CDR3 DNA is TGTGCCAGTAGTATAGGACAGGGAGGTCGCAGTGCGTACGAGCAGTACTTC. Protein sequence: CASSIGQGGRSAYEQYF.

The chain carries TRBV5-6 and TRBJ2-7; 7 bases are shared with TRBD2. The CDR3 extends over 14 amino acids. Germline CDR1 SGHDT, CDR2 YYEEEE. The V gene end was trimmed by 4 bases and the J gene end by 1 base; junction bases not matched to a gene: 5. The CDR3 protein is CASSPPAGSYEQYF. In DNA form, the CDR3 reads TGTGCCAGCAGCCCACCAGCGGGGTCCTACGAGCAGTACTTC.

The chain joins TRBV30 to TRBJ1-1; 8 bases match TRBD1. The V segment lost 7 bases and the J segment 4 bases; nucleotides outside the gene matches: 8. The CDR3 contains 13 residues. Germline CDR1 reads GTSNPN; CDR2 reads SVGIG (reference sequence). The CDR3 nucleotides are TGTGCCTTAAAACAGGGGGTAGTCACTGAAGCTTTCTTT. Translation: CALKQGVVTEAFF. The entire variable domain, with the rest obtained from reference TRBV30 and TRBJ1-1, is as follows: SQTIHQWPATLVQPVGSPLSLECTVEGTSNPNLYWYRQAAGRGLQLLFYSVGIGQISSEVPQNLSASRPQDRQFILSSKKLLLSDSGFYLCALKQGVVTEAFFGQGTRLTVV.

This sequence joins TRBV2 and TRBJ2-2, with TRBD1 as a possible D gene (6 bases). The CDR3 extends over 15 amino acids. The V and J ends lost 6 bases and 0 bases respectively, with 11 bases between them. CDR1 is SNHLY, CDR2 FYNNEI, per germline. CDR3 loop: CASSAGAPNTGELFF. The CDR3 DNA sequence: TGTGCCAGCAGCGCAGGGGCCCCGAACACCGGGGAGCTGTTTTTT.